The T cell receptor beta chain described here comes from a study of blood T cell repertoires in COVID-19. Sequencing was performed with immunoSEQ multiplex PCR; in TCRdb, only in-frame clones are kept and a portion is missing. The sample lists over 200,000 clones, roughly nine tenths seen once, with under 14% in the top ten. The germline V and J ends were trimmed by 5 bases and 0 bases, with 14 bases remaining between them. CDR1 is SEHNR and CDR2 is FQNEAQ in the germline V gene (reference sequence). The CDR3 is made up of 16 amino acids. Recovery meant two consecutive negative NP/OP PCR tests, professional clearance, or resolved symptoms.

The rearrangement joins TRBV7-9 to TRBJ1-3; TRBD1 might be the D (6 bases). This sequence originates from a man aged 25 to 40 who had recovered from COVID-19. Sequencing was done on a sample of PBMCs or T cells enriched from blood (not recorded which). CDR3 DNA sequence: TGTGCCAGCAGCCCCCCCGACAGGCACTCTGGAAACACCATATATTTT. It specifies CASSPPDRHSGNTIYF. Looking up the rest from reference TRBV7-9 and TRBJ1-3 gives the full variable domain: DTGVSQNPRHKITKRGQNVTFRCDPISEHNRLYWYRQTLGQGPEFLTYFQNEAQLEKSRLLSDRFSAERPKGSFSTLEIQRTEQGDSAMYLCASSPPDRHSGNTIYFGEGSWLTVV.